This TCR beta chain was profiled in a study of blood T cell repertoires in COVID-19. The V segment lost 6 bases and the J segment 4 bases; nucleotides outside the gene matches: 6. The V gene's germline CDR1 is SQVTM and CDR2 ANQGSEA. The CDR3 is made up of 14 amino acids. The repertoire was sequenced with immunoSEQ multiplex PCR; TCRdb's copy has only in-frame clones and lacks some. This table holds approximately 390,000 clones, approximately 86% found once. The cohort comprised adults aged about 18 to 100 years residing in approximately 22 US areas. Membership in each cohort depended on participant-reported clinical history.

The V and J genes are TRBV29-1 and TRBJ1-3; 10 bases are shared with TRBD1. Input material: PBMCs or T cells enriched from blood (not recorded which). The receptor was derived from a middle-aged woman with acute COVID-19. CDR3 sequence (DNA): TGCAGCGTGGGGACAGGGGCGGCGGGAAACACCATATATTTT. Protein product: CSVGTGAAGNTIYF.